This record covers a single TCR beta chain. Exposed participants encountered a COVID-19 case during the 2 weeks preceding study entry. Data came from immunoSEQ multiplex PCR; TCRdb stores just in-frame clones and leaves some out. The data show about 320,000 clones, 90% to 95% seen once. These data originate in a study of blood T cell repertoires in COVID-19. Sequenced input: PBMCs or T cells enriched from blood (not recorded which). This receptor was obtained from a woman under 40 who had been exposed to COVID-19.

The DNA for the CDR3 is TGCGCCAGCAGCCAGCGGACAGACTACTATGGCTACACCTTC. It translates to CASSQRTDYYGYTF. The J gene is TRBJ1-2, the V gene TRBV4-1; a possible D gene is TRBD1 (6 bases). The CDR3 totals 14 residues. Trimming took off 3 bases at V and 3 bases at J, with 11 bases between the two ends. Germline V CDR1 and CDR2: MGHRA, YSYEKL.